Presented here are 22 T cell receptor beta chains from one specimen sequenced in a study of cytomegalovirus exposure and HLA in healthy donors. The PCR used 60 Vbeta and 13 Jbeta primers. Assay: immunoSEQ multiplex PCR; the TCRdb copy retains only in-frame clones and omits some. Counted here are roughly 160,000 clones, roughly 70% occurring once; the ten biggest clones make up 2.8%. The sequenced material came from PBMCs. These receptors came from a young woman in good health and CMV-seronegative.

V usage is TRBV7-6 and J usage is TRBJ1-1; TRBD1 might be the D (6 bases). The CDR3 covers 15 residues. Germline V gene data show CDR1 as SGHVS and CDR2 as FNYEAQ. V lost 5 bases to trimming and J lost 0 bases, with 13 bases between them. The CDR3 sequence: CASSALGQMNTEAFF. CDR3 bases: TGTGCCAGCAGCGCCCTCGGACAGATGAACACTGAAGCTTTCTTT.

This CDR3 reads CASSVVSGSRNEQFF. For the CDR3, the DNA is TGTGCCAGCAGCGTAGTTAGCGGGAGTAGGAATGAGCAGTTCTTC. This sequence joins TRBV9 and TRBJ2-1; 9 bases fit TRBD2. With 0 bases clipped from V and 7 bases from J, the junction kept 5 bases outside the gene matches. The CDR3 runs 15 residues. The germline gives CDR1 SGDLS, CDR2 YYNGEE.

CDR3: CASSLAGSVSGYTF. CDR3 sequence (DNA): TGTGCCAGCAGCTTGGCCGGGAGCGTTAGTGGCTACACCTTC. The genes are TRBV5-4 and TRBJ1-2; D ambiguous. The V gene lost 0 bases and the J gene lost 7 bases, with 13 bases spanning the gap. This CDR3 has 14 residues. CDR1 and CDR2 from the germline V gene are SGHNT and YYREEE (reference sequence).

The chain employs TRBV5-1 and TRBJ1-4; TRBD1 matches 9 bases. The CDR3 runs to 14 residues. V dropped 2 bases and J dropped 6; count of bases not matched to a gene: 2. The germline gives CDR1 SGHRS, CDR2 YFSETQ. CDR3 DNA: TGCGCCAGCAGCTTCCGACAGGGGGATGAAAAACTGTTTTTT. Protein product: CASSFRQGDEKLFF.

Regarding this clone: The sample contains more than one DNA sequence encoding this CDR3. J is TRBJ2-7 and V is TRBV18; D is uncertain. The CDR3 runs to 12 residues. Trimming removed 3 bases at V and 4 bases at J, with 7 bases between. Per germline, CDR1 KGHSH and CDR2 LQKENI. In nucleotides, the CDR3 is TGTGCCAGCTCACCCACCGGGTACGAGCAGTACTTC. It specifies CASSPTGYEQYF.

The chain is built from TRBV4-1 and TRBJ2-7; D unresolved. The CDR3 contains 14 residues. Germline CDR1 MGHRA, CDR2 YSYEKL. The V end lost 1 base, the J end lost 1 base, and 8 bases lay between the germline ends. CDR3 loop: CASSQGPESYEQYF. In DNA form, the CDR3 reads TGCGCCAGCAGCCAAGGGCCTGAATCCTACGAGCAGTACTTC.

This clone appeared once. The V gene is TRBV9, the J gene TRBJ1-3, with TRBD1 matching over 8 bases. Germline lookup yields CDR1 SGDLS and CDR2 YYNGEE. Trimming removed 4 bases from V and 4 bases from J; junction bases left unmatched: 10. The CDR3 extends over 16 amino acids. CDR3 sequence reads: CASSLAPDRVGNTIYF. The DNA of the CDR3 is TGTGCCAGCAGCCTCGCCCCGGACAGGGTAGGAAACACCATATATTTT.

In this sample, this clone turned up a few times. The genes are TRBV15 and TRBJ2-7; perhaps TRBD1 as D (5 bases). Germline-derived CDR1 and CDR2 are LNHNV and YYDKDF (reference sequence). The CDR3 loop spans 15 amino acids. The V end was cut by 0 bases, the J end by 2 bases, with 11 bases between. CDR3 sequence (DNA): TGTGCCACCAGCAGAGACCCAGGGTCCACCTACGAGCAGTACTTC. This codes for CATSRDPGSTYEQYF.

Only one count was recorded for this clone. The chain uses TRBV11-2 and TRBJ2-7; a possible D gene is TRBD2 (5 bases). The CDR3 is 15 amino acids. The V gene lost 3 bases and the J gene lost 2 bases, with 14 bases spanning the gap. The germline V gene has CDR1 SGHAT and CDR2 FQNNGV. The CDR3 sequence is CASSFVRTSTYEQYF. DNA of the CDR3: TGTGCCAGCAGCTTTGTCAGGACTTCCACCTACGAGCAGTACTTC.

CDR3 in DNA: TGTGCCAGTAGTATACCGGGAGGTGGCACCGGGGAGCTGTTTTTT. Translation gives CASSIPGGGTGELFF. The chain links TRBV19 to TRBJ2-2, with 7 bases that match TRBD2. J was trimmed by 4 bases and V by 2 bases; bases with no gene match: 4. Germline values: CDR1 LNHDA, CDR2 SQIVND (reference sequence). The CDR3 totals 15 residues.

The chain links TRBV7-2 to TRBJ2-5; the D gene is possibly TRBD1 (6 bases). The CDR3 is made up of 15 amino acids. Germline V CDR1 and CDR2: SGHTA, FQGNSA. Trimming stripped 3 bases from V and 5 bases from J, with 16 bases between. The CDR3 spells CASSFRTDLWETQYF. CDR3 coding DNA: TGTGCCAGCAGCTTCAGGACAGACCTTTGGGAGACCCAGTACTTC.

Only a few counts were recorded for this clone. The rearrangement uses TRBV18 and TRBJ2-7, with D unresolved. CDR1 is KGHSH, CDR2 LQKENI, per germline. This CDR3 is 15 amino acids long. V was clipped by 0 bases and J by 3 bases, with 12 bases between them. The CDR3: CASSPPLLTNYEQYF. The CDR3 coding sequence is TGTGCCAGCTCACCACCTCTACTTACCAACTACGAGCAGTACTTC.

The rearrangement links TRBV27 to TRBJ2-7, with 8 bases that match TRBD2. V trimming: 6 bases; J trimming: 2 bases; junction bases outside the gene matches: 6. The V gene's germline CDR1 is MNHEY and CDR2 SMNVEV (reference sequence). There are 14 residues in the CDR3. CDR3 DNA: TGTGCCAGCAGCCACCCGGGGGGGACCTACGAGCAGTACTTC. It is translated as CASSHPGGTYEQYF.

V usage is TRBV27 and J usage is TRBJ2-1, with D possibly TRBD2 on 6 matching bases. Germline loops: CDR1 MNHEY, CDR2 SMNVEV (reference sequence). V lost 6 bases and J lost 7, with 16 bases in between. The CDR3 covers 14 residues. The CDR3 DNA sequence: TGTGCCAGCAGCGGCTTCGGGGGTATTAATGAGCAGTTCTTC. Residues: CASSGFGGINEQFF.

The rearrangement joins TRBV5-1 to TRBJ1-6; 8 bases line up with TRBD1. V lost 0 bases, J lost 10 bases, and 6 bases stayed unmatched. The CDR3 sequence is 15 residues long. Per the germline V gene, CDR1 is SGHRS and CDR2 is YFSETQ. In nucleotides, the CDR3 is TGCGCCAGCAGCTTGGTGTGGACAGGGCTCTCACCCCTCCACTTT. The encoded protein is CASSLVWTGLSPLHF.

The rearrangement joins TRBV28 to TRBJ1-4; D gene unclear. Looked up from germline, CDR1 is MDHEN and CDR2 is SYDVKM. This CDR3 spans 15 amino acids. Trimming shortened V by 6 bases and J by 8 bases, and 19 bases separated the two germline ends. This chain's CDR3 is CASSSPDPPGEKLFF. CDR3 in DNA: TGTGCCAGCAGCTCCCCGGACCCGCCGGGGGAAAAACTGTTTTTT. Based on the CDR3 plus reference TRBV28 and TRBJ1-4, the full variable domain is DVKVTQSSRYLVKRTGEKVFLECVQDMDHENMFWYRQDPGLGLRLIYFSYDVKMKEKGDIPEGYSVSREKKERFSLILESASTNQTSMYLCASSSPDPPGEKLFFGSGTQLSVL.

The chain combines TRBV5-1 with TRBJ2-2; possibly TRBD2 for D (6 bases). V shed 5 bases and J shed 3 bases, with 8 bases lying between them. This CDR3 spans 13 amino acids. CDR1 is SGHRS, CDR2 YFSETQ, per germline. The CDR3 DNA is TGCGCCAGCAGTGGCGGGGACACCGGGGAGCTGTTTTTT. Amino acid sequence: CASSGGDTGELFF. Together with reference TRBV5-1 and TRBJ2-2, the CDR3 gives the full variable domain: KAGVTQTPRYLIKTRGQQVTLSCSPISGHRSVSWYQQTPGQGLQFLFEYFSETQRNKGNFPGRFSGRQFSNSRSEMNVSTLELGDSALYLCASSGGDTGELFFGEGSRLTVL.

The genes are TRBV9 and TRBJ2-7; TRBD1 matches 9 bases. CDR3 length equals 14 residues. V was clipped by 5 bases and J by 4 bases; unmatched bases: 7. Germline V lookup: CDR1 SGDLS, CDR2 YYNGEE. CDR3 DNA sequence: TGTGCCAGCAGTAGGGCGGGACAGGGTTACGAGCAGTACTTC. Translation: CASSRAGQGYEQYF.

The chain couples TRBV2 to TRBJ1-3, with D hard to call. CDR3 length: 12 amino acids. Trimming cost V 4 bases and J 3 bases, with 4 bases left between them. Per the germline V gene, CDR1 is SNHLY and CDR2 is FYNNEI. The CDR3 region has the DNA TGTGCCAGCAGTGGCAGTGGAAACACCATATATTTT. It codes for CASSGSGNTIYF.

This chain links TRBV5-4 with TRBJ2-2, with 7 bases fitting TRBD1. Germline V CDR1 and CDR2: SGHNT, YYREEE (reference sequence). The CDR3 is 14 amino acids. V trimming: 1 base; J trimming: 6 bases; junction bases outside the gene matches: 3. The CDR3: CASSLPTGAGELFF. The CDR3 DNA sequence: TGTGCCAGCAGCTTGCCCACAGGGGCCGGGGAGCTGTTTTTT. Full variable domain (outside the CDR3, taken from reference TRBV5-4 and TRBJ2-2): ETGVTQSPTHLIKTRGQQVTLRCSSQSGHNTVSWYQQALGQGPQFIFQYYREEENGRGNFPPRFSGLQFPNYSSELNVNALELDDSALYLCASSLPTGAGELFFGEGSRLTVL.

The chain has TRBV28 and TRBJ2-5, with no clear D. The CDR3 has 13 amino acids. V shed 1 base and J shed 10 bases, with 13 bases lying between them. Germline CDR1 reads MDHEN; CDR2 reads SYDVKM. As DNA, the CDR3 is TGTGCCAGCAGTTTATCCGGATATGCGGTCCAGTACTTC. Translated, it gives CASSLSGYAVQYF.

The chain is built from TRBV5-6 and TRBJ1-1; D is unresolved. The germline CDR1 and CDR2 sequences are SGHDT and YYEEEE. The germline V and J ends were trimmed by 1 base and 8 bases, with 9 bases remaining between them. The CDR3 is 12 residues long. The CDR3 sequence is CASSLRFREAFF. CDR3 coding DNA: TGTGCCAGCAGCTTGCGGTTCAGGGAAGCTTTCTTT.